This TCR beta chain is drawn from a study of early T cells in non-severe SARS-CoV-2 infection. TCRdb re-called the 5' RACE reads through MiXCR, storing one row per CDR3 protein. The sample consists of 25,000 to 30,000 distinct CDR3 sequences, roughly 4.2% of them appearing once. V shed 7 bases and J 3 bases; nucleotides not matched to a gene: 6. Germline CDR1 MNHNY, CDR2 SVGAGI (reference sequence). The CDR3 loop spans 14 amino acids. Many counts were recorded for this clonotype. The V and J genes are TRBV6-6 and TRBJ2-1; 7 positions agree with TRBD1. Sequencing input: whole blood. The clonotype originates from an adult who was a healthcare worker with PCR-confirmed SARS-CoV-2 infection or an uninfected control (not recorded which). The CDR3 spells CASKFGTDYNEQFF. In DNA form, the CDR3 reads TGTGCCAGCAAGTTCGGGACAGACTACAATGAGCAGTTCTTC.